This T cell receptor (beta chain) was obtained from a study of T-cell reconstitution after alpha-beta-depleted transplantation in children. Study-wide findings and caveats: Alpha-beta T cells present about two months after transplant were reported to originate from several hundred expanded graft clones. High day-60 TCRbeta diversity in some patients came from surviving recipient T cells and thymic progenitors. Newly produced T cells mostly accounted for T-cell counts and diversity one year post-transplant.

Unique molecular identifiers featured in how the TCRbeta library was prepared. TCRdb reanalysed the PCR reads using MiXCR and keeps one entry per CDR3 protein. Among roughly 670,000 distinct CDR3 sequences listed, about an eighth were seen once. CDR3 length equals 14 residues. V was pared by 1 base and J by 6 bases, with 10 bases between. CDR1 is MGHRA and CDR2 is YSYEKL in the germline V gene. Ten or more counts support this clonotype. Its specificity is not known. The TCR comes from a girl aged 2-10 years with congenital amegakaryocytic thrombocytopenia, due to receive a stem cell transplant. The sequencing here drew on PBMCs, taken before TCRalphabeta/CD19-depleted stem cell transplant. The chain uses TRBV4-1 and TRBJ2-1; either TRBD1 or TRBD2 may supply D (5 bases each). The CDR3 here is CASSQGLRGNEQFF. In DNA, the CDR3 is TGCGCCAGCAGCCAAGGGTTGAGGGGCAATGAGCAGTTCTTC.